The next 7 T cell receptor beta chains were all read from a single sample in a study of T cell responses to AZD1222 COVID-19 vaccine. Repertoires were generated with immunoSEQ multiplex PCR, while TCRdb's copy carries only in-frame clones and drops some. The profile covers 150,000 to 180,000 clones, with roughly 90% appearing a single time and 15% to 20% taken by the ten largest. The sample in question was peripheral blood, obtained on day 0 of AZD1222 vaccination. The source is an adult in good health.

CDR3 coding DNA: TGTGCCAGCAGCCAAGACGGCACAGGCGTAAACACCATATATTTT. Protein product: CASSQDGTGVNTIYF. The chain combines TRBV4-2 with TRBJ1-3; tentatively, D is TRBD1 (5 bases). V was clipped by 0 bases and J by 6 bases, with 12 bases between them. The CDR3 contains 15 residues. Germline lookup yields CDR1 LGHNA and CDR2 YNFKEQ.

The chain uses TRBV7-9 and TRBJ2-7, with D perhaps TRBD1 (5 bases). The CDR3 is 17 amino acids. In germline, CDR1 is SEHNR, CDR2 FQNEAQ (reference sequence). V lost 4 bases to trimming and J lost 0 bases, with 19 bases between them. This chain's CDR3 is CASSWVGQAGLSYEQYF. In DNA form, the CDR3 reads TGTGCCAGCAGCTGGGTGGGGCAGGCCGGGCTCTCCTACGAGCAGTACTTC.

V gene TRBV3-1 (or the pseudogene TRBV3-2) combines with J gene TRBJ1-6; D gene uncertain. The germline CDR1 and CDR2 sequences are LGHDT and YNNKEL (reference sequence). Between the trimmed V and J ends, which lost 2 bases and 9 bases, there was a span of 11 bases. The CDR3 covers 14 residues. The CDR3 protein is CASSQSRGFSPLHF. The CDR3 coding sequence is TGTGCCAGCAGCCAAAGTCGAGGGTTTTCACCCCTCCACTTT.

The rearrangement uses TRBV9 and TRBJ1-5, with D tentatively TRBD1 (5 bases). The germline CDR1 and CDR2 sequences are SGDLS and YYNGEE. This CDR3 is 15 amino acids long. Deletions cut 5 bases from V and 6 bases from J, with 18 bases between. The CDR3 here is CASSETGWGGQPQHF. As DNA, the CDR3 is TGTGCCAGCAGTGAAACAGGTTGGGGAGGTCAGCCCCAGCATTTT.

The gene calls are TRBV12-3 or TRBV12-4 and TRBJ1-3; D unresolved. Trimming stripped 6 bases from V and 0 bases from J, with 6 bases between. This CDR3 spans 13 amino acids. This CDR3 is CASRGFSGNTIYF. Here the CDR3 DNA reads TGTGCCAGCAGAGGTTTCTCTGGAAACACCATATATTTT.

This sequence joins TRBV6-5 and TRBJ2-7; D remains ambiguous. Trimming cost V 6 bases and J 4 bases, with 16 bases left between them. The germline CDR1 and CDR2 sequences are MNHEY and SVGAGI. The length of the CDR3 is 14 residues. The DNA of the CDR3 is TGTGCCAGCAGAAGGCGACCGTTGACGTACGAGCAGTACTTC. This codes for CASRRRPLTYEQYF.

The chain couples TRBV7-8 to TRBJ2-7, with D perhaps matching TRBD1 or TRBD2 (5 bases each). There are 15 residues in the CDR3. CDR1 and CDR2 from the germline V gene are SGHVS and FQNEAQ. V was trimmed by 8 bases and J by 0 bases, leaving 17 bases between them. As DNA, the CDR3 is TGTGCCAGCGGCTCGCTGCCGGGGCACTCCTACGAGCAGTACTTC. Translation gives CASGSLPGHSYEQYF.